The 3 T cell receptor beta chains in this list originate from one sample, sequenced in a study of T cells in Graves' hyperthyroidism and ophthalmopathy (dated 2019 in TCRdb). Library preparation was by multiplex PCR. Instrument on record: Illumina HiSeq 2000. The TCR beta CDR3 regions were amplified from the RNA transcripts. A first-round RT-PCR of the TCR CDR3 used the HTBI primer set with the Qiagen OneStep RT-PCR kit. TCRdb ran its own pipeline on the public reads, namely fastp trimming at Q25 and MiXCR clone calling, and kept in-frame beta chains. CDR3 protein sequences are deduplicated, and each keeps its most common genes and DNA. For this sample the table gives approximately 600,000 distinct CDR3 sequences, of which 14% were detected only once. Together, the top ten hold roughly 7% of the sample. The specimen sequenced was blood. The receptors were gathered from a woman between 18 and 30 years old with Graves' ophthalmopathy.

The chain recombines TRBV9 with TRBJ2-3; 9 positions match TRBD2. This CDR3 has 17 amino acids. Germline-derived CDR1 and CDR2 are SGDLS and YYNGEE. Trimming cost V 0 bases and J 6 bases; bases outside gene matches: 11. The CDR3 DNA sequence: TGTGCCAGCAGCGTAGGGGCTAGCGGGATACGAGGGGATACGCAGTATTTT. Translated, it gives CASSVGASGIRGDTQYF.

This clonotype was picked up many times. The V and J genes are TRBV27 and TRBJ2-3, with D possibly matching TRBD1 (6 bases). The CDR3 extends over 16 amino acids. V lost 3 bases and J 2 bases, leaving 15 bases between the germline ends. Germline lookup yields CDR1 MNHEY and CDR2 SMNVEV (reference sequence). Here the CDR3 DNA reads TGTGCCAGCAGTTTTAGGGGGATAGGATCCACAGATACGCAGTATTTT. This translates into CASSFRGIGSTDTQYF.

J is TRBJ2-7 and V is TRBV29-1; 7 bases map to TRBD2. Looked up from germline, CDR1 is SQVTM and CDR2 is ANQGSEA. V trimming: 4 bases; J trimming: 2 bases; junction bases outside the gene matches: 8. The CDR3 extends over 14 amino acids. The CDR3 DNA reads as TGCAGCGTTGCGGCTGGCGGGAGTCCCTACGAGCAGTACTTC. Encoded protein: CSVAAGGSPYEQYF.